The entry below gives a single TCR beta chain sequence along with its context. Repertoires were generated with immunoSEQ multiplex PCR, while TCRdb's copy carries only in-frame clones and drops some. The sample records 40,000 to 55,000 clones, around 80% being singletons. The CDR3 covers 13 residues. The germline V gene encodes CDR1 SGHRS and CDR2 YFSETQ. The sample belongs to a study of PD-1 blockade in classical Hodgkin lymphoma. Regarding time point: cycle 4 day 1 (C4D1), after 6 weeks of nivolumab. Each of the patients experienced relapse following autologous stem cell transplantation, and their brentuximab vedotin exposure differed.

The rearrangement uses TRBV5-1 and TRBJ2-5, with a tentative D call TRBD2 (6 bases). The J call may be faulty, since TRBJ2-7 better matches the DNA end. This TCR was recovered from a human donor with classical Hodgkin lymphoma. Sequencing used peripheral blood mononuclear cells (PBMCs), obtained before the fourth cycle of nivolumab. CDR3 sequence: CASSFGGTYEQYF. CDR3 bases: TGCGCCAGCAGCTTTGGAGGGACCTACGAGCAGTACTTC.